This T cell receptor beta chain was obtained from a study of T-cell memory formation after mild COVID-19. TCRdb reprocessed the 5' RACE reads with MiXCR, giving one entry per CDR3 protein. The table has 300,000 to 400,000 distinct CDR3 sequences, 10% to 15% seen once. In its sample, this clonotype was seen a few times. The sequenced sample consisted of PBMCs or a T cell subset sorted from them (not recorded which). This receptor was taken from a man aged 18 to 35 who had mild COVID-19 (a few samples of this study predate the infection). Cell type and time point are not known.

CDR3 sequence (DNA): TGTGCCATCAGTGAGTCGATAGGATTCAATTCACCCCTCCACTTT. Protein product: CAISESIGFNSPLHF. The chain is built from TRBV10-3 and TRBJ1-6; no clear D gene. Germline V gene lookup returns CDR1 ENHRY and CDR2 SYGVKD. Trimming left V 0 bases short and J 7 bases short, with 10 bases between. CDR3 length: 15 residues.